The 21 T cell receptor beta chains below come from one sample, sequenced in a study of CD8 T cells in Susac syndrome. It was with random hexamers that about 0.45 to 1 ug RNA was reverse transcribed. TCRdb reprocessed the immunoSEQ multiplex PCR reads via MiXCR and lists one record per CDR3 protein. This repertoire shows approximately 130,000 distinct CDR3 sequences, about 90% found once; its top ten account for 0.24%. Sequences were obtained from CD8+ T cells from PBMCs. These receptors were collected from a human donor with multiple sclerosis.

The chain employs TRBV7-9 and TRBJ1-1, with D possibly matching TRBD1 (6 bases). The V gene's germline CDR1 is SEHNR and CDR2 FQNEAQ (reference sequence). The CDR3 loop spans 17 amino acids. Trimming left V 4 bases short and J 1 base short, with 19 bases between. The CDR3 region has the DNA TGTGCCAGCAGCTCCTCGGGTGCGGGACACTCGAACACTGAAGCTTTCTTT. This gives the protein CASSSSGAGHSNTEAFF.

The rearrangement uses TRBV3-1 and TRBJ2-1, with a tentative D call TRBD1 (6 bases). Germline CDR1 and CDR2: LGHDT and YNNKEL (reference sequence). The CDR3 loop spans 14 amino acids. The V gene lost 3 bases and the J gene lost 8 bases, with 14 bases spanning the gap. Here the CDR3 DNA reads TGTGCCAGCAGCCAGCCGGACAGACCTTATGAGCAGTTCTTC. Its translation: CASSQPDRPYEQFF.

This chain uses TRBV10-3 with TRBJ1-2, with a weak D call TRBD1 (5 bases). From germline, CDR1 is ENHRY and CDR2 SYGVKD. The CDR3 has 15 residues. V gave up 2 bases and J gave up 6 bases, with 16 bases separating them. The CDR3 DNA reads TGTGCCATCAGTGAGACGGGACCTTCGGCCGATGGCTACACCTTC. It is translated as CAISETGPSADGYTF.

The chain combines TRBV24-1 with TRBJ2-3; 8 nucleotides align to TRBD1. The V and J ends lost 8 bases and 2 bases, in that order; junction bases with no gene match: 11. Germline CDR1 is KGHDR and CDR2 is SFDVKD. This CDR3 contains 16 residues. This chain's CDR3 is CATMTGQGPNTDTQYF. The CDR3 DNA sequence: TGTGCCACCATGACCGGACAGGGTCCCAACACAGATACGCAGTATTTT.

This chain uses TRBV6-1 with TRBJ1-2; possibly TRBD1 for D (6 bases). CDR1 MNHNS and CDR2 SASEGT come from the germline V gene. The CDR3 has 13 residues. The V end was cut by 3 bases, the J end by 8 bases, with 13 bases between. The CDR3 DNA follows: TGTGCCAGCAGTGACTGGGGCGGGGGCGGCTACACCTTC. It encodes CASSDWGGGGYTF.

V gene TRBV7-9 combines with J gene TRBJ2-4; D ambiguous. Germline V gives CDR1 SEHNR, CDR2 FQNEAQ (reference sequence). The V gene lost 2 bases and the J gene lost 3 bases, with 14 bases spanning the gap. This CDR3 has 16 residues. The CDR3 sequence: CASSLFELVGKNIQYF. CDR3 nucleotide sequence: TGTGCCAGCAGCTTATTTGAGTTGGTTGGCAAAAACATTCAGTACTTC.

The chain uses TRBV4-1 and TRBJ2-1; TRBD1 or TRBD2 may be the D gene (6 bases each). This CDR3 is built from 17 residues. Germline V gene lookup returns CDR1 MGHRA and CDR2 YSYEKL. V lost 0 bases to trimming and J lost 7 bases, with 19 bases between them. CDR3 DNA: TGCGCCAGCAGCCAAGAGGAGGGGGAGAACACAAGGAATGAGCAGTTCTTC. Its translation is CASSQEEGENTRNEQFF.

The chain joins TRBV2 to TRBJ2-7; 9 bases map to TRBD1. The V segment lost 1 base and the J segment 1 base; nucleotides outside the gene matches: 5. Germline CDR1 reads SNHLY; CDR2 reads FYNNEI. CDR3 size: 16 residues. CDR3 coding DNA: TGTGCCAGCAGTGAAGGGCAGACAGGGGGGTCCTACGAGCAGTACTTC. As protein: CASSEGQTGGSYEQYF.

This chain links TRBV7-9 with TRBJ1-1, with 7 bases aligning to TRBD1. The V and J ends lost 4 bases and 7 bases, in that order; junction bases with no gene match: 3. CDR1 is SEHNR, CDR2 FQNEAQ, per germline (reference sequence). The CDR3 has 12 residues. The CDR3 region is CASSWQGGEAFF. DNA of the CDR3: TGTGCCAGCAGCTGGCAGGGGGGTGAAGCTTTCTTT.

The chain uses TRBV11-2 and TRBJ2-7, with 7 bases that match TRBD1. V shed 8 bases and J 0 bases; nucleotides not matched to a gene: 10. CDR1 and CDR2 from the germline V gene are SGHAT and FQNNGV. The CDR3 has 15 amino acids. The CDR3 protein is CASASQQGSSYEQYF. DNA for the CDR3: TGTGCCAGCGCCTCCCAACAGGGGAGCTCCTACGAGCAGTACTTC.

The rearrangement joins TRBV5-4 to TRBJ1-5; 7 bases fit TRBD1. Germline trimming cut 0 bases from V and 15 bases from J; bases unmatched to any gene: 6. The CDR3 length is 12 residues. Germline loops: CDR1 SGHNT, CDR2 YYREEE (reference sequence). The CDR3 coding sequence is TGTGCCAGCAGCTTGGCAGGGGGAACGTGGCATTTT. This sequence encodes CASSLAGGTWHF.

This chain connects TRBV27 to TRBJ2-7; possible D gene TRBD2, 6 bases. The CDR3 totals 13 residues. Trimming stripped 8 bases from V and 1 base from J, with 12 bases between. In germline, CDR1 is MNHEY, CDR2 SMNVEV (reference sequence). The CDR3 sequence: CASSGRESYEQYF. The DNA for the CDR3 is TGTGCCAGCTCAGGACGGGAGTCCTACGAGCAGTACTTC.

The chain recombines TRBV13 with TRBJ2-7, with TRBD2 matching over 12 bases. CDR3 size: 15 residues. Germline CDR1 is PRHDT and CDR2 is FYEKMQ (reference sequence). V gave up 5 bases and J gave up 6 bases; unmatched junction bases: 8. The CDR3 DNA reads TGTGCCAGCAGCCACCCTAGCGGGAGGGCCTTCGAGCAGTACTTC. It encodes CASSHPSGRAFEQYF.

The rearrangement joins TRBV5-1 to TRBJ2-1, with no clear D. Germline CDR1 reads SGHRS; CDR2 reads YFSETQ. This CDR3 spans 12 amino acids. Trimming cost V 4 bases and J 10 bases, with 12 bases left between them. This CDR3 is CASSLGSSEQFF. The CDR3 bases are TGCGCCAGCAGCCTGGGTAGCTCAGAGCAGTTCTTC.

V usage is TRBV29-1 and J usage is TRBJ1-3, with 8 nucleotides matching TRBD1. In germline, CDR1 is SQVTM, CDR2 ANQGSEA. There are 14 residues in the CDR3. V was pared by 6 bases and J by 1 base, with 5 bases of the junction left unmatched. The CDR3 coding sequence is TGCAGCGTGGTTGGACAGGGTTCTGGAAACACCATATATTTT. It yields the protein CSVVGQGSGNTIYF.

This clonotype has just one count. The rearrangement joins TRBV10-2 to TRBJ2-1; D tentatively fits TRBD1 or TRBD2 (6 bases each). Trimming took 0 bases from V and 9 from J, leaving 18 bases between them. Germline loops: CDR1 WSHSY, CDR2 SAAADI. This CDR3 has 16 amino acids. CDR3 in amino acids: CASSESGGLVQGEQFF. The CDR3 nucleotides read TGCGCCAGCAGTGAGTCCGGAGGGCTAGTACAGGGTGAGCAGTTCTTC.

This clonotype was recorded only once. The V and J genes are TRBV29-1 and TRBJ1-1, with D unclear. Germline V gene lookup returns CDR1 SQVTM and CDR2 ANQGSEA. The CDR3 extends over 14 amino acids. V lost 7 bases and J 1 base, leaving 16 bases between the germline ends. Here the CDR3 reads CSATQEGSNTEAFF. CDR3 coding DNA: TGCAGCGCCACCCAGGAAGGGTCGAACACTGAAGCTTTCTTT.

In its sample, this clonotype was seen a few times. The rearrangement links TRBV12-3 or TRBV12-4 to TRBJ1-2, with a weak D call TRBD1 (6 bases). Trimming cost V 5 bases and J 4 bases, with 8 bases left between them. CDR3 size: 12 residues. CDR3 DNA sequence: TGTGCCAGCAGTACGGACAGCTATGGCTACACCTTC. Translating gives CASSTDSYGYTF.

This chain links TRBV27 with TRBJ2-1, with a possible D match to TRBD1 (5 bases). Trimming shortened V by 5 bases and J by 8 bases, and 16 bases separated the two germline ends. Germline-derived CDR1 and CDR2 are MNHEY and SMNVEV (reference sequence). The length of the CDR3 is 14 residues. CDR3 nucleotide sequence: TGTGCCAGCAGTCCCGACTCCGACAGCCATGAGCAGTTCTTC. Its translation is CASSPDSDSHEQFF.

This chain links TRBV19 with TRBJ2-3; tentative D call: TRBD2 (5 bases). Trimming cost V 2 bases and J 6 bases, with 9 bases left between them. Per germline, CDR1 LNHDA and CDR2 SQIVND (reference sequence). The CDR3 sequence is 13 residues long. The CDR3 is CASSILAFDTQYF. The CDR3 DNA reads as TGTGCCAGTAGTATACTAGCTTTTGATACGCAGTATTTT. The entire variable domain, with the rest obtained from reference TRBV19 and TRBJ2-3, is as follows: DGGITQSPKYLFRKEGQNVTLSCEQNLNHDAMYWYRQDPGQGLRLIYYSQIVNDFQKGDIAEGYSVSREKKESFPLTVTSAQKNPTAFYLCASSILAFDTQYFGPGTRLTVL.

This clonotype was recorded once. The chain recombines TRBV12-3 or TRBV12-4 with TRBJ2-3; TRBD2 aligns across 7 bases. The CDR3 covers 15 residues. V shed 10 bases, J shed 3 bases, and the junction held 13 bases outside the gene matches. The CDR3 here is CATSGPLDGTDTQYF. The DNA for the CDR3 is TGTGCCACTAGCGGTCCCCTCGATGGGACAGATACGCAGTATTTT.